The rows below give T cell receptor beta chains drawn from one sample of a study of tumor-infiltrating lymphocytes in primary liver carcinoma. A single record per CDR3 protein comes from TCRdb applying MiXCR to the multiplex PCR reads. The table includes 300,000 to 400,000 distinct CDR3 sequences, about 61% detected once. The material sequenced was peripheral blood. These receptors originate from a man aged 40-55 years with primary liver carcinoma and hepatitis B virus infection. Each CDR3 is given with its conserved first and last residue. Fields, in order: V gene, J gene, D gene, clone size, CDR3 DNA, CDR3 protein. D genes are given only for firm matches. Clone size is shown for a subset of rows, as once, few, many or a class of expanded clone.

>TRBV11-2|TRBJ2-7|-|-
TGTGCCAGCACCACCTGGGAGCTCTACGAGCAGTACTTC
CASTTWELYEQYF
>TRBV5-4|TRBJ1-1|-|-
TGTGCCAGCAGCTTCTTCCGGGAGATGGGCACTGAAGCTTTCTTT
CASSFFREMGTEAFF
>TRBV29-1|TRBJ2-7|-|-
TGCAGCATGTCCGCGACATGGGACTACGAGCAGTACTTC
CSMSATWDYEQYF
>TRBV4-3|TRBJ2-1|TRBD2|few
TGCGCCAGCAGCCAAGATTTTCCTGGACTAGCGGGAGAAAGGGGATTCAATGAGCAGTTCTTC
CASSQDFPGLAGERGFNEQFF
>TRBV11-2|TRBJ2-7|TRBD2|many
TGTGCCAGCAGCTTAGAGGGGCGGGAGGGCGCGGAGCAGTACTTC
CASSLEGREGAEQYF
>TRBV6-1|TRBJ1-1|TRBD1|many
TGTGCCAGCAGTGATACACAGGGGGAGGATGCAGCTTTCTTT
CASSDTQGEDAAFF
>TRBV5-4|TRBJ1-2|-|-
TGTGCCAGCAGCTTGAATAACTATGGCTACAACTTC
CASSLNNYGYNF
>TRBV11-2|TRBJ2-5|-|-
TGTGCCAGCAACTTAGCGAGGGTAGCCCTGGGAAAAAAAGAGGCCCAGTACTTC
CASNLARVALGKKEAQYF
>TRBV6-1|TRBJ2-5|TRBD2|-
TGTGCCAGCAGAGACCCGACTAGCAGGAGCTTAGAGACCCAGTGCTTC
CASRDPTSRSLETQCF
>TRBV30|TRBJ2-1|-|-
TGTGCCTGGACTGTACGCAGGGACAATGAGCAGTTCTTC
CAWTVRRDNEQFF
>TRBV30|TRBJ2-1|-|-
TGTGCCTGGAGTGCCTACACGCCAAGAGGGACCTACAATGAGCAGTTCTTC
CAWSAYTPRGTYNEQFF
>TRBV7-8|TRBJ1-2|TRBD1|-
TGTGCCAGCAGCGTCCTTACTTTCCAGGGCAGGGGGCGGTGGGGCTACACCTTC
CASSVLTFQGRGRWGYTF
>TRBV12-3/TRBV12-4|TRBJ2-1|-|few
TGTGCCAGCAAACGGGAGTCCTACAATGAGCAGTTCTTC
CASKRESYNEQFF
>TRBV11-2|TRBJ2-3|-|-
TGTGCCAGTACCACGAGGGGAGATACGCAGTATTTT
CASTTRGDTQYF
>TRBV6-5|TRBJ1-1|-|-
TGTGTCAGCAAGCAGACAGGCGCTTGGGCTGAAGCTTTCTTT
CVSKQTGAWAEAFF
>TRBV11-2|TRBJ2-1|-|-
TGTACCAGCAACTCTAGGGGGGAGCAGTTCTTC
CTSNSRGEQFF
>TRBV28|TRBJ2-3|-|-
TGTGCCAGCCAAACTACTAGACTGAGCGAGGATACGCAGTATTTT
CASQTTRLSEDTQYF
>TRBV14|TRBJ2-7|-|-
TGTGCCAGCAGCCTAGGACGAGGGCAAGAGCAGTACTTC
CASSLGRGQEQYF
>TRBV24-1|TRBJ2-1|-|-
TGTGCCACCAGTGACATTTCCGCACCCACAGGGCCACCCCAATACAATGAGCAGTTCTTC
CATSDISAPTGPPQYNEQFF
>TRBV11-2|TRBJ2-7|-|-
TGTGCCAGGAGCTTACAGGGCTACGTGCAGTACTTC
CARSLQGYVQYF
>TRBV28|TRBJ2-5|TRBD2|few
TGTGCCAGCAGTTTTCCCGCAGCGGGAGGTGGTGAGACCCAGTACTTC
CASSFPAAGGGETQYF
>TRBV27|TRBJ2-1|TRBD2|-
TGTGCCAGCAGTTCACGGACTAGCGGGAGGGGCTACAATGAGCAGTTCTTC
CASSSRTSGRGYNEQFF
>TRBV10-3|TRBJ2-5|TRBD2|few
TGTGCCAGTTCTAGCGGGAGCTCCTTCTATGAGACCCAGTACTTC
CASSSGSSFYETQYF
>TRBV7-9|TRBJ2-7|TRBD1|few
TGTGCCAGCAGCTTTCGACAGGGATTTTCCTACGAGCAGTACTTC
CASSFRQGFSYEQYF
>TRBV5-1|TRBJ2-3|TRBD2|-
TGCGCCAGCTCTACCGGGACTAGCGTCACAGATACGCAGTATTTT
CASSTGTSVTDTQYF
>TRBV4-3|TRBJ2-7|-|many
TGCGCCAGCAGCCAAGATAGGAGCCCTACCTACGAGCAGTACTTC
CASSQDRSPTYEQYF
>TRBV11-2|TRBJ1-2|-|few
TGCGCCAGCAGTCCCCTAGACTCCCGGGATAACCATGGCTACACCTTC
CASSPLDSRDNHGYTF
>TRBV11-2|TRBJ2-5|-|-
TGTGCCAGCAGCCAACCTGGCAGGGGAGTGGAGACCCAGTACTTC
CASSQPGRGVETQYF
>TRBV11-2|TRBJ1-2|TRBD1|-
TGTGCCAGCAGCGGACAGGGACGGGGCTATACCTTC
CASSGQGRGYTF
>TRBV24-1|TRBJ2-2|-|-
TGTGCCACCAGTGGGCTAGTGGGCACCGGGGAGCTGTTTTTT
CATSGLVGTGELFF
>TRBV6-1|TRBJ2-7|TRBD1|many
TGTGCCAGCACGCAGTCCGGGACAGGGGTATACGAGCAGTACTTC
CASTQSGTGVYEQYF
>TRBV10-2|TRBJ2-5|-|-
TGCGCCAGCAGTGAGGTGGGCGAAGAAGAGACCCAGTACTTC
CASSEVGEEETQYF
>TRBV11-2|TRBJ2-7|-|few
TGTACCAGCAGCTTCCAGGGCCGTCTCTCCTACGAACAGTACTTC
CTSSFQGRLSYEQYF
>TRBV28|TRBJ2-5|-|-
TGTGCCAGCAGACCACGATTGGCATGGGAGACCCAGTACTTC
CASRPRLAWETQYF
>TRBV6-6|TRBJ2-4|-|few
TGTGCCAGCAGTTACGCAAATCTAGGGGGGGTTAGAGCCAAAAACATTCAGTACTTC
CASSYANLGGVRAKNIQYF